The 16 T cell receptor beta chains in this list originate from one sample, sequenced in a study of T-cell reconstitution after alpha-beta-depleted transplantation in children. The TCRbeta library was prepared with unique molecular identifiers. TCRdb fed the PCR reads into MiXCR, producing one record per CDR3 protein. Here the sample spans some 500,000 distinct CDR3 sequences, roughly 18% being singletons. The source was PBMCs from the stem cell graft donor, collected from the stem cell graft. These receptors all stem from a human donor who donated a stem cell graft to a child with acute lymphoblastic leukemia.

The V gene is TRBV25-1, the J gene TRBJ2-5, with a tentative D call TRBD2 (5 bases). Between the trimmed V and J ends, which lost 2 bases and 4 bases, there was a span of 14 bases. This CDR3 is 15 amino acids long. Germline CDR1 and CDR2: MGHDK and SYGVNS. CDR3 DNA: TGTGCCAGCAGTGAAGGTTCTCTAGCTGGAGAGACCCAGTACTTC. Translated: CASSEGSLAGETQYF.

This chain links TRBV12-3 or TRBV12-4 with TRBJ2-5; TRBD2 matches 11 bases. V trimming: 4 bases; J trimming: 1 base; junction bases outside the gene matches: 5. This CDR3 has 16 amino acids. The CDR3 bases are TGTGCCAGCAGTTCCTTGACTAGCGGGGCCCAAGAGACCCAGTACTTC. Translated: CASSSLTSGAQETQYF.

This clonotype showed up many times. CDR3 loop: CASSTGQINQPQHF. The CDR3 coding sequence is TGCGCCAGCAGCACCGGACAGATCAATCAGCCCCAGCATTTT. The chain carries TRBV5-1 and TRBJ1-5, with TRBD1 as a possible D gene (6 bases). Germline CDR1 is SGHRS and CDR2 is YFSETQ. The CDR3 is 14 residues long. Trimming removed 4 bases at V and 3 bases at J, with 11 bases between.

This clonotype was seen a handful of times. The chain joins TRBV19 to TRBJ2-4; D is uncertain. V gave up 9 bases and J gave up 0 bases, with 9 bases separating them. CDR3 size: 13 residues. CDR1 is LNHDA and CDR2 is SQIVND in the germline V gene (reference sequence). CDR3 sequence (DNA): TGTGCCAGCCATGGAATAGCCAAAAACATTCAGTACTTC. Translating it yields CASHGIAKNIQYF. The variable domain in full, with the rest retrieved from reference TRBV19 and TRBJ2-4, is DGGITQSPKYLFRKEGQNVTLSCEQNLNHDAMYWYRQDPGQGLRLIYYSQIVNDFQKGDIAEGYSVSREKKESFPLTVTSAQKNPTAFYLCASHGIAKNIQYFGAGTRLSVL.

This clonotype appeared a few times. This rearrangement joins TRBV4-1 to TRBJ2-7, with 11 nucleotides matching TRBD2. V was pared by 0 bases and J by 1 base, with 2 bases of the junction left unmatched. CDR3 length: 16 residues. CDR1 is MGHRA and CDR2 is YSYEKL in the germline V gene. The DNA of the CDR3 is TGCGCCAGCAGCCAAGAAGGGACTAGCGGTTCCTACGAGCAGTACTTC. Translating it yields CASSQEGTSGSYEQYF.

About this clonotype: One end of the junction does not line up with germline, which may come from a read error. The chain joins TRBV12-3 or TRBV12-4 to TRBJ2-6; unclear D gene. The CDR3 loop spans 12 amino acids. The CDR3 DNA sequence: TGTGCCAGCAGTCCCGTGGCCAACGGCCTGACTTTC. Encoded protein: CASSPVANGLTF.

This clonotype was recorded a few times. The chain is built from TRBV27 and TRBJ2-7; 9 nucleotides align to TRBD1. V shed 8 bases, J shed 5 bases, and the junction held 7 bases outside the gene matches. The CDR3 extends over 13 amino acids. CDR1 is MNHEY and CDR2 is SMNVEV in the germline V gene (reference sequence). The CDR3 DNA is TGTGCCAGCTCCGGGACAGGGTTCAACGAGCAGTACTTC. Residues: CASSGTGFNEQYF.

This clonotype was seen only a few times. The chain recombines TRBV5-4 with TRBJ2-1; D call uncertain. The length of the CDR3 is 13 residues. Deletions cut 5 bases from V and 9 bases from J, with 15 bases between. Germline V CDR1 and CDR2: SGHNT, YYREEE (reference sequence). This chain's CDR3 is CASSHEMTIEQFF. The DNA of the CDR3 is TGTGCCAGCAGTCACGAAATGACCATTGAGCAGTTCTTC.

CDR3 sequence (DNA): TGCGCCAGCAGCCCAACTGCTAACGGAGATACGCAGTATTTT. Protein sequence: CASSPTANGDTQYF. This chain connects TRBV5-1 to TRBJ2-3, with D hard to call. The CDR3 sequence is 14 residues long. Germline-derived CDR1 and CDR2 are SGHRS and YFSETQ. The V end lost 4 bases, the J end lost 5 bases, and 14 bases lay between the germline ends.

Points on this clonotype: One end of the junction fails to match germline, which may point to a read error. This sequence joins TRBV27 and TRBJ2-2; TRBD2 matches 7 bases. CDR3 length: 15 residues. CDR1 is MNHEY, CDR2 SMNVEV, per germline (reference sequence). CDR3 sequence reads: CASSLLQASAGDLFF. DNA of the CDR3: TGTGCCAGCAGTTTATTACAGGCTTCGGCGGGGGACCTGTTTTTT.

The chain carries TRBV12-3 or TRBV12-4 and TRBJ2-3; TRBD1 matches at 10 bases. Trimming removed 8 bases from V and 6 bases from J; junction bases left unmatched: 8. This CDR3 is built from 14 residues. In nucleotides, the CDR3 is TGTGCCAGCTGGGACAGGGGAAGTACTGATACGCAGTATTTT. Encoded protein: CASWDRGSTDTQYF.

This clonotype was seen a handful of times. The CDR3 is CASSGHTSSYEQYF. The CDR3 nucleotides read TGTGCCAGCAGCGGACACACTAGTTCCTACGAGCAGTACTTC. The chain is built from TRBV6-1 and TRBJ2-7, with D tentatively TRBD1 or TRBD2 (5 bases each). The CDR3 covers 14 residues. V was trimmed by 6 bases and J by 1 base, leaving 13 bases between them. In germline, CDR1 is MNHNS, CDR2 SASEGT.

V and J are TRBV5-1 and TRBJ1-6, with TRBD1 as a possible D gene (5 bases). Per germline, CDR1 SGHRS and CDR2 YFSETQ. CDR3 length: 13 residues. Trimming removed 3 bases at V and 9 bases at J, with 10 bases between. CDR3 amino acids: CASSWGGGSPLHF. CDR3 DNA: TGCGCCAGCAGCTGGGGTGGGGGTTCACCCCTCCACTTT.

The chain has TRBV12-3 or TRBV12-4 and TRBJ2-1; TRBD1 matches 10 bases. The V and J ends lost 5 bases and 10 bases, in that order; junction bases with no gene match: 8. There are 14 residues in the CDR3. The CDR3 DNA reads TGTGCCAGCAGTCGTAGACAGGGGGCCTACGAGCAGTTCTTC. It specifies CASSRRQGAYEQFF.

This clonotype was seen more than once but under ten times. CDR3 sequence (DNA): TGTGCCAGCACGGCAATCGTGGTCGGGACCCAGTTAGATACGCAGTATTTT. Its translation is CASTAIVVGTQLDTQYF. The gene calls are TRBV12-3 or TRBV12-4 and TRBJ2-3; D may correspond to TRBD1 or TRBD2 (5 bases each). The V end lost 7 bases, the J end lost 5 bases, and 25 bases lay between the germline ends. The CDR3 is made up of 17 amino acids.

This clonotype was recorded a few times. V usage is TRBV7-9 and J usage is TRBJ2-2, with D perhaps assigned TRBD1 or TRBD2 (5 bases each). This CDR3 comprises 16 residues. The V end was cut by 5 bases, the J end by 1 base, with 14 bases between. Germline V lookup: CDR1 SEHNR, CDR2 FQNEAQ (reference sequence). In DNA, the CDR3 is TGTGCCAGCAGCCCCGGCTCGGGGCGGAACACCGGGGAGCTGTTTTTT. This codes for CASSPGSGRNTGELFF.